A single sample is the source of the 5 T cell receptor beta chains below, sequenced in a study of T-cell reconstitution after alpha-beta-depleted transplantation in children. Preparation of the TCRbeta library involved a method that used unique molecular identifiers. Using its own MiXCR run on the PCR reads, TCRdb lists one record per CDR3 protein. The table records just over 950,000 distinct CDR3 sequences, about 30% of them present only once. The material sequenced was PBMCs, mostly from graft donor cells, taken 360 days after TCRalphabeta/CD19-depleted stem cell transplant. These TCRs come from a boy in the first two years of life who had a stem cell transplant for SCID, so the T cells may come from the graft donor.

This chain uses TRBV7-2 with TRBJ1-5, with D possibly being TRBD1 (6 bases). With 1 base removed from V and 3 bases from J, the gap between germline ends came to 13 bases. This CDR3 comprises 16 residues. Germline V gives CDR1 SGHTA, CDR2 FQGNSA. CDR3 sequence: CASSLGQGPFNQPQHF. The CDR3 nucleotides are TGTGCCAGCAGCTTAGGCCAGGGGCCCTTCAATCAGCCCCAGCATTTT.

This clonotype was observed a handful of times. The rearrangement uses TRBV20-1 and TRBJ2-3, with 7 bases that match TRBD2. The CDR3 runs 14 residues. Per germline, CDR1 DFQATT and CDR2 SNEGSKA (reference sequence). Trimming at V came to 7 bases and at J to 2 bases, leaving 9 bases not matched to a gene. The CDR3, as DNA: TGCAGTGGGAGCGGCGGGGGATCCACAGATACGCAGTATTTT. Its protein product is CSGSGGGSTDTQYF.

J is TRBJ2-3 and V is TRBV5-1; 9 nucleotides match TRBD1. V was pared by 5 bases and J by 3 bases, with 7 bases of the junction left unmatched. This CDR3 comprises 15 residues. Germline-derived CDR1 and CDR2 are SGHRS and YFSETQ. CDR3 DNA sequence: TGCGCCAGCAGAGTAGACAGGGGGAGGACAGATACGCAGTATTTT. It encodes CASRVDRGRTDTQYF.

The chain carries TRBV6-5 and TRBJ2-1, with a weak D call TRBD2 (5 bases). The length of the CDR3 is 16 residues. Looked up from germline, CDR1 is MNHEY and CDR2 is SVGAGI. Trimming cost V 0 bases and J 0 bases, with 9 bases left between them. CDR3 sequence reads: CASSYSMGSSYNEQFF. CDR3 bases: TGTGCCAGCAGTTACTCGATGGGGAGCTCCTACAATGAGCAGTTCTTC.

This clonotype showed up just once. The chain links TRBV28 to TRBJ2-5; D is ambiguous. Germline loops: CDR1 MDHEN, CDR2 SYDVKM. This CDR3 spans 15 amino acids. V shed 5 bases and J shed 5 bases, with 18 bases lying between them. Here the CDR3 DNA reads TGTGCCAGCAGTCCTCCTTCGCCGGGTACGGAGACCCAGTACTTC. It yields the protein CASSPPSPGTETQYF.